The 7 T cell receptor beta chains reported below all come from one sample, sequenced in a study of OX40 agonist ivuxolimab in advanced cancers. Data came from immunoSEQ multiplex PCR; TCRdb stores just in-frame clones and leaves some out. The sample includes under 65,000 clones, about 91% seen only once; the top ten take 0.35% to 0.55%. The sequencing here drew on CD4+ or CD8+ T cells sorted from blood, taken in a trial of the OX40 agonist ivuxolimab. Every receptor here comes from an adult with an advanced solid tumor such as melanoma, head and neck, liver or kidney cancer.

The rearrangement uses TRBV30 and TRBJ2-3; TRBD1 matches 7 bases. The ends lost 5 bases at V and 1 base at J; junction bases unmatched: 3. The CDR3 has 13 residues. The germline CDR1 and CDR2 sequences are GTSNPN and SVGIG (reference sequence). CDR3 DNA: TGTGCCTGGGAAACAGGGGGCACAGATACGCAGTATTTT. Encoded protein: CAWETGGTDTQYF.

The rearrangement uses TRBV7-2 and TRBJ1-2, with TRBD1 matching over 7 bases. The V gene's germline CDR1 is SGHTA and CDR2 FQGNSA. Trimming removed 8 bases from V and 12 bases from J; junction bases left unmatched: 9. There are 11 residues in the CDR3. The CDR3 DNA is TGTGCCAGCGGTACCTTGACAGGGAACACCTTC. Translated, it gives CASGTLTGNTF.

J is TRBJ2-1 and V is TRBV7-9; the match to TRBD1 covers 7 bases. CDR3 size: 16 residues. V was pared by 5 bases and J by 0 bases, with 7 bases of the junction left unmatched. CDR1 and CDR2 from the germline V gene are SEHNR and FQNEAQ (reference sequence). The CDR3 DNA is TGTGCCAGCAGCCCACGGACAGGCAGCTCCTACAATGAGCAGTTCTTC. Its protein product is CASSPRTGSSYNEQFF.

This clone was found once. This chain uses TRBV18 with TRBJ2-1, with D possibly matching TRBD1 (5 bases). In germline, CDR1 is KGHSH, CDR2 LQKENI. There are 14 residues in the CDR3. V gave up 6 bases and J gave up 5 bases, with 14 bases separating them. The CDR3 DNA is TGTGCCAGCTCCAAACCTGGCAGGGACAATGAGCAGTTCTTC. Translating it yields CASSKPGRDNEQFF.

This chain connects TRBV30 to TRBJ2-5; 7 nucleotides agree with TRBD2. Germline V gene lookup returns CDR1 GTSNPN and CDR2 SVGIG (reference sequence). The V segment lost 5 bases and the J segment 2 bases; nucleotides outside the gene matches: 11. CDR3 size: 15 residues. CDR3 protein: CAWQPPAGSQETQYF. CDR3 nucleotide sequence: TGTGCCTGGCAACCACCAGCGGGGTCACAAGAGACCCAGTACTTC.

The rearrangement joins TRBV11-2 to TRBJ2-2, with a tentative D call TRBD1 (6 bases). Germline V CDR1 and CDR2: SGHAT, FQNNGV. This CDR3 region has 15 residues. Trimming shortened V by 6 bases and J by 4 bases, and 15 bases separated the two germline ends. As DNA, the CDR3 is TGTGCCAGCAGGCCACAGGGTACCGGCACCGGGGAGCTGTTTTTT. Amino acid sequence: CASRPQGTGTGELFF.

Regarding this clone: A junction boundary mismatches the germline segment, possibly from a read error. The V gene is TRBV30, the J gene TRBJ2-1; D not certain. CDR1 is GTSNPN, CDR2 SVGIG, per germline (reference sequence). CDR3 length equals 15 residues. The CDR3 DNA reads TGTGCCTGGAGTCTGGGTCTAGACTCCTCCAATGAGCAGTTCTTC. Translated, it gives CAWSLGLDSSNEQFF.